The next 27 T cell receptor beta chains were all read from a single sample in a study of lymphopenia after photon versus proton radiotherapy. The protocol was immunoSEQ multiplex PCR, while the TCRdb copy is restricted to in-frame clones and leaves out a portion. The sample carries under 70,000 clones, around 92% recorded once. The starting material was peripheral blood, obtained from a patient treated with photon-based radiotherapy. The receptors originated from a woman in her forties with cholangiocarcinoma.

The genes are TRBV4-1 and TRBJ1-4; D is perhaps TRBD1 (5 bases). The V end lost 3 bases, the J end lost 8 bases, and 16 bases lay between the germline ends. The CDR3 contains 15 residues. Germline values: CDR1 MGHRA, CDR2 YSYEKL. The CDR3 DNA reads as TGCGCCAGCAGCCAGGAGGACGGCTACAGGGAAAAACTGTTTTTT. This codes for CASSQEDGYREKLFF.

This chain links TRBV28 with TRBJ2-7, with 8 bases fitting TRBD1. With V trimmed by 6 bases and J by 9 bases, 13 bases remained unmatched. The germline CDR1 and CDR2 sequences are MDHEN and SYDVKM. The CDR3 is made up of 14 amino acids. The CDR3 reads CASRQGQGLRRQYF. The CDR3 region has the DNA TGTGCCAGCAGGCAAGGACAGGGCCTACGACGGCAGTACTTC. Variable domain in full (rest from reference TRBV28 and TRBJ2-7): DVKVTQSSRYLVKRTGEKVFLECVQDMDHENMFWYRQDPGLGLRLIYFSYDVKMKEKGDIPEGYSVSREKKERFSLILESASTNQTSMYLCASRQGQGLRRQYFGPGTRLTVT.

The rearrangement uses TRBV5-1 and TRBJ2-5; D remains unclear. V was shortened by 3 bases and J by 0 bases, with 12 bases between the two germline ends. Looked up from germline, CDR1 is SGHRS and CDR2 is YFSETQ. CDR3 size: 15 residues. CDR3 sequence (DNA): TGCGCCAGCAGCTGGTCCCGTATGTACCAAGAGACCCAGTACTTC. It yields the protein CASSWSRMYQETQYF. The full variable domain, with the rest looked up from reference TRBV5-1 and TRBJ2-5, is KAGVTQTPRYLIKTRGQQVTLSCSPISGHRSVSWYQQTPGQGLQFLFEYFSETQRNKGNFPGRFSGRQFSNSRSEMNVSTLELGDSALYLCASSWSRMYQETQYFGPGTRLLVL.

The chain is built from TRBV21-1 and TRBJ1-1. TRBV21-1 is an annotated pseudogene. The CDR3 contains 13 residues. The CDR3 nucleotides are TGTGCCAGCAGCCCCCATAGGGTTGGTGAAGCTTTCTTT. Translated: CASSPHRVGEAFF.

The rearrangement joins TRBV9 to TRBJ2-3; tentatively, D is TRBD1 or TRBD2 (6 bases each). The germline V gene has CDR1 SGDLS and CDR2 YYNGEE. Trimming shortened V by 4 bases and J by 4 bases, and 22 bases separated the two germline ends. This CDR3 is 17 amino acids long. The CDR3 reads CASSLRGGRASPDTQYF. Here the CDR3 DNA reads TGTGCCAGCAGCCTCCGTGGGGGGCGGGCTAGCCCAGATACGCAGTATTTT.

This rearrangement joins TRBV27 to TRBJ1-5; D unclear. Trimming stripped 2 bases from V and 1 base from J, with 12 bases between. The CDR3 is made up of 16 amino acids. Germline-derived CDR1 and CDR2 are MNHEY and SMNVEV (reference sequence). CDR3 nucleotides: TGTGCCAGCAGTTTAGATAGCAGGACCAGCAATCAGCCCCAGCATTTT. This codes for CASSLDSRTSNQPQHF.

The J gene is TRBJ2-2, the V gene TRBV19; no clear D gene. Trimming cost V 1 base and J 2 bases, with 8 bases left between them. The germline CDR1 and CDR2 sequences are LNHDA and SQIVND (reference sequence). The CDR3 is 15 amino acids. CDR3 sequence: CASSIGLYNTGELFF. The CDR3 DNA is TGTGCCAGTAGTATAGGCCTATACAACACCGGGGAGCTGTTTTTT.

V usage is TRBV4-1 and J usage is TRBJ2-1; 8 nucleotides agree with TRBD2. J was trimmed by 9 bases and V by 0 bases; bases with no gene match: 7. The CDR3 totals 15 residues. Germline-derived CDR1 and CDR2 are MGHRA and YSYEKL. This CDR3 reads CASSQDPAGVGEQFF. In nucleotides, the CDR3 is TGCGCCAGCAGCCAAGATCCAGCGGGAGTGGGTGAGCAGTTCTTC.

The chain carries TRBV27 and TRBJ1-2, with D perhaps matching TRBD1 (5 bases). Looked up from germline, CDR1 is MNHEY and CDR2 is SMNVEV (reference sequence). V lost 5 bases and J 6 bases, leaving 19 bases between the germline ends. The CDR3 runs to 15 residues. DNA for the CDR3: TGTGCCAGCAGTCCCTACCGGGGGAACCCTAATGGCTACACCTTC. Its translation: CASSPYRGNPNGYTF.

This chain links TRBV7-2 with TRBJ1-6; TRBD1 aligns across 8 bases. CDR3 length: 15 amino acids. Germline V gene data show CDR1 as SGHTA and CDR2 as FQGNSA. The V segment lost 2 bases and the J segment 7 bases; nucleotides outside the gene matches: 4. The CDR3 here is CASSLQGARNSPLHF. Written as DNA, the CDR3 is TGTGCCAGCAGCTTACAGGGGGCGAGGAATTCACCCCTCCACTTT.

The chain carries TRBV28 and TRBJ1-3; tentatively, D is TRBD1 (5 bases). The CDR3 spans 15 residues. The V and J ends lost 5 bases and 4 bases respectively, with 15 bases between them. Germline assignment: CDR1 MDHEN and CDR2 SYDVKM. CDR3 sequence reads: CASSLTRGGGNTIYF. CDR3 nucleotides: TGTGCCAGCAGTCTCACCCGGGGGGGAGGAAACACCATATATTTT.

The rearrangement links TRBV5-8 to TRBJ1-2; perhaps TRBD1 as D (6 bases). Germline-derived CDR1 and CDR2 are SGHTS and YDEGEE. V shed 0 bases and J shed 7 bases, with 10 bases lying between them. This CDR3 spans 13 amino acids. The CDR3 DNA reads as TGTGCCAGCAGCTTGGCCCCGGGGGCTGGCTACACCTTC. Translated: CASSLAPGAGYTF.

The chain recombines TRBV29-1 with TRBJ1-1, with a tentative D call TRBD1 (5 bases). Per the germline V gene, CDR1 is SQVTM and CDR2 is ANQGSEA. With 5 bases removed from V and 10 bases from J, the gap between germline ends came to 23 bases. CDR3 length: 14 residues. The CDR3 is CSVIQLTTGEGAFF. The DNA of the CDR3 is TGCAGCGTTATACAATTAACCACAGGAGAGGGAGCTTTCTTT. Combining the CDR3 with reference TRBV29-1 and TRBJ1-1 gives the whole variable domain SAVISQKPSRDICQRGTSLTIQCQVDSQVTMMFWYRQQPGQSLTLIATANQGSEATYESGFVIDKFPISRPNLTFSTLTVSNMSPEDSSIYLCSVIQLTTGEGAFFGQGTRLTVV.

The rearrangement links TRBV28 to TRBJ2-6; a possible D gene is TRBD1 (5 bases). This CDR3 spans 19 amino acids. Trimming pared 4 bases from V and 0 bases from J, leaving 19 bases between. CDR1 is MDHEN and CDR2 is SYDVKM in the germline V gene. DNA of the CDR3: TGTGCCAGCAGTTCTCACACAGGAAGGATCGGCTCTGGGGCCAACGTCCTGACTTTC. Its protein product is CASSSHTGRIGSGANVLTF.

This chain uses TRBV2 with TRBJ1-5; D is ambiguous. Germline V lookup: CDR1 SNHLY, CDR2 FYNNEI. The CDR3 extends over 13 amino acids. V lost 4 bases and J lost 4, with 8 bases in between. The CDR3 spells CASSGTPNQPQHF. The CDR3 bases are TGTGCCAGCAGTGGGACCCCAAATCAGCCCCAGCATTTT. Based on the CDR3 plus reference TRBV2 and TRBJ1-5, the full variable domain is EPEVTQTPSHQVTQMGQEVILRCVPISNHLYFYWYRQILGQKVEFLVSFYNNEISEKSEIFDDQFSVERPDGSNFTLKIRSTKLEDSAMYFCASSGTPNQPQHFGDGTRLSIL.

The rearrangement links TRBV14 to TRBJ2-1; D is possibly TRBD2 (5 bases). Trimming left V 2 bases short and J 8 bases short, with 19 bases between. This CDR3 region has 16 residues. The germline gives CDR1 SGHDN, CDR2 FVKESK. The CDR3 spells CASSQRLGGYSDEQFF. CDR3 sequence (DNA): TGTGCCAGCAGCCAACGATTGGGCGGGTATTCCGATGAGCAGTTCTTC.

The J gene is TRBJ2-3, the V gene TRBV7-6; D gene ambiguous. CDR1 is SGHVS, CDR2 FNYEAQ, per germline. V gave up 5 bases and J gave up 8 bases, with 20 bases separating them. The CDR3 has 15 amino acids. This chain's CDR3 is CASSPSGLRPGTQYF. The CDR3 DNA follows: TGTGCCAGCAGCCCCTCGGGCCTGAGGCCGGGTACGCAGTATTTT.

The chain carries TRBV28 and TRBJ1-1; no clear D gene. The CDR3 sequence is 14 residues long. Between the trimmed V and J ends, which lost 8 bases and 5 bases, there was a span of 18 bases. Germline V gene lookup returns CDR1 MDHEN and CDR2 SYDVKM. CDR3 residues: CASEESGFGTEAFF. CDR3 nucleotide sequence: TGTGCCAGCGAAGAAAGCGGTTTTGGGACTGAAGCTTTCTTT.

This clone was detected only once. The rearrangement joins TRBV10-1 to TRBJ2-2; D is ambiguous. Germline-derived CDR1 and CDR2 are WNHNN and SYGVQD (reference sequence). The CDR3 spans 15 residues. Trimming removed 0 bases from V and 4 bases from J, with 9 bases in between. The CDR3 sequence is CASSESQVATGELFF. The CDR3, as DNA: TGCGCCAGCAGTGAGTCGCAGGTAGCCACCGGGGAGCTGTTTTTT.

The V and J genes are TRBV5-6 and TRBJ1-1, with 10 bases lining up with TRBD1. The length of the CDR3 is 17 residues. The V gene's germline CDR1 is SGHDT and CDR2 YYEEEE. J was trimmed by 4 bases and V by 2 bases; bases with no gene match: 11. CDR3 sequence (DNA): TGTGCCAGCAGCTTCCTCGGGACAGGGGCGGGCGTCACTGAAGCTTTCTTT. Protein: CASSFLGTGAGVTEAFF.

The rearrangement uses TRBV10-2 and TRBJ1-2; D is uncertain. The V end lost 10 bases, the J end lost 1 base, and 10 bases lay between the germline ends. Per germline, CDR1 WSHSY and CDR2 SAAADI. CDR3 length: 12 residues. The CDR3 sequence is CATATGNYGYTF. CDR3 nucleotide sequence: TGCGCCACCGCGACGGGTAACTATGGCTACACCTTC.

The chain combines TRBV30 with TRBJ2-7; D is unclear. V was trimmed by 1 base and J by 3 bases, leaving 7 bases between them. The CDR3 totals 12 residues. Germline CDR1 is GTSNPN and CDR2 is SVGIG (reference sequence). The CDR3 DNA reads TGTGCCTGGAGTGAAGGAAACTACGAGCAGTACTTC. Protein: CAWSEGNYEQYF.

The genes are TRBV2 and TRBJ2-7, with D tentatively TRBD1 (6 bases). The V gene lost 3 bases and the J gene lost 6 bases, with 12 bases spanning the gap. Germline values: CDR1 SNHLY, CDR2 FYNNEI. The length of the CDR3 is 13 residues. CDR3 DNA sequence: TGTGCCAGCAGTGAGCTTACAGGGAGCGAGCAGTACTTC. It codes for CASSELTGSEQYF.

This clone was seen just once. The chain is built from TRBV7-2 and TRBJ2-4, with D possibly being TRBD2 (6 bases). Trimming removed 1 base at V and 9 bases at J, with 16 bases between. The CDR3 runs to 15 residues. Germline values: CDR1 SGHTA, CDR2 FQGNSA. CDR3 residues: CASSLGPGVGSIQYF. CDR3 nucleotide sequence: TGTGCCAGCAGCTTAGGGCCGGGAGTAGGATCCATTCAGTACTTC.

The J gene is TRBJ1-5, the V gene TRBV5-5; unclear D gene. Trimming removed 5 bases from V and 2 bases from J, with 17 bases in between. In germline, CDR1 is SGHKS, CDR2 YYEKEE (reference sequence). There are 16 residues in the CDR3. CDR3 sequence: CASSDQQRVGNQPQHF. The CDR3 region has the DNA TGTGCCAGCAGTGATCAACAGCGCGTGGGCAATCAGCCCCAGCATTTT.

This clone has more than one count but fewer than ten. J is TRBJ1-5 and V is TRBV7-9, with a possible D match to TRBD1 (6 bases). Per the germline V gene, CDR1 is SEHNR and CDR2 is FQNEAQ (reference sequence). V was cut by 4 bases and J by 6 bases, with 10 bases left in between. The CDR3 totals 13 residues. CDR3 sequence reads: CASSSTGPQPQHF. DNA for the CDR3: TGTGCCAGCAGCTCCACAGGGCCTCAGCCCCAGCATTTT.

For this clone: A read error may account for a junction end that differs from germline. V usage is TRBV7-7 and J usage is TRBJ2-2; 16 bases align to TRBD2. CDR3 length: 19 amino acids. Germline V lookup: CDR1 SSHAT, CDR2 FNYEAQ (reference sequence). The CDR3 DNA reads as TGTGCTAGCAGCTTTGGGACTAGCGGGGGGGCCGTAGTCAACGGGGAGCTGTTTTTT. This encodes CASSFGTSGGAVVNGELFF.